These 8 T cell receptor beta chains were sequenced from one sample in a study of T cell changes during pregnancy in multiple sclerosis. TCRdb's table, derived via immunoSEQ multiplex PCR, lists solely in-frame clones and lacks some. The repertoire has about 68,000 clones, under 95% of them found once; the top ten carry over 1.3%. Source: peripheral blood, taken in the second trimester of pregnancy. Receptor source: a female donor in good health, enrolled as a control in a pregnancy study.

The rearrangement links TRBV11-2 to TRBJ2-7, with D unresolved. From germline, CDR1 is SGHAT and CDR2 FQNNGV. The V gene lost 4 bases and the J gene lost 7 bases, with 17 bases spanning the gap. The CDR3 is 14 amino acids. CDR3 protein: CASSSPPSEWEQYF. CDR3 nucleotide sequence: TGTGCCAGCAGCTCCCCCCCTTCGGAGTGGGAGCAGTACTTC.

The chain is built from TRBV4-2 and TRBJ2-3; 8 bases agree with TRBD1. Germline V gives CDR1 LGHNA, CDR2 YNFKEQ. The CDR3 totals 16 residues. V dropped 4 bases and J dropped 5; count of bases not matched to a gene: 11. In DNA, the CDR3 is TGTGCCAGCAGCCGGGGGGTGCAGGGGGCGGGAGATACGCAGTATTTT. Its translation: CASSRGVQGAGDTQYF.

A single count supports this clone. The V gene is TRBV7-9, the J gene TRBJ1-2; D might be TRBD1 (6 bases). With 8 bases removed from V and 4 bases from J, the gap between germline ends came to 11 bases. The CDR3 runs to 12 residues. Germline CDR1 and CDR2: SEHNR and FQNEAQ (reference sequence). The CDR3 region is CASRTGTYGYTF. CDR3 bases: TGTGCCAGCCGAACAGGGACCTATGGCTACACCTTC. Combining the CDR3 with reference TRBV7-9 and TRBJ1-2 gives the whole variable domain DTGVSQNPRHKITKRGQNVTFRCDPISEHNRLYWYRQTLGQGPEFLTYFQNEAQLEKSRLLSDRFSAERPKGSFSTLEIQRTEQGDSAMYLCASRTGTYGYTFGSGTRLTVV.

The chain employs TRBV30 and TRBJ2-1; D is possibly TRBD2 (6 bases). This CDR3 spans 11 amino acids. V gave up 0 bases and J gave up 11 bases, with 8 bases separating them. Germline V gives CDR1 GTSNPN, CDR2 SVGIG (reference sequence). CDR3 protein: CAWSVAGKQFF. In DNA, the CDR3 is TGTGCCTGGAGTGTAGCGGGTAAGCAGTTCTTC.

J is TRBJ2-5 and V is TRBV13; D is perhaps TRBD2 (5 bases). Germline values: CDR1 PRHDT, CDR2 FYEKMQ (reference sequence). Trimming took 5 bases from V and 2 from J, leaving 15 bases between them. This CDR3 comprises 15 residues. The CDR3 coding sequence is TGTGCCAGCAGCGGCCGGGGATTCCTACAAGAGACCCAGTACTTC. Amino acid sequence: CASSGRGFLQETQYF.

The J gene is TRBJ2-7, the V gene TRBV6-6; D remains unclear. Deletions cut 0 bases from V and 7 bases from J, with 10 bases between. This CDR3 is built from 13 residues. Germline values: CDR1 MNHNY, CDR2 SVGAGI (reference sequence). As DNA, the CDR3 is TGTGCCAGCAGTTACTCGGGTGCCGGGGAGCAGTACTTC. Its translation: CASSYSGAGEQYF.

The V gene is TRBV21-1, the J gene TRBJ1-1. TRBV21-1 is a pseudogene segment. CDR3 length: 17 residues. CDR3 loop: CASSNPPGRGGITEAFF. CDR3 in DNA: TGTGCCAGCAGCAACCCACCGGGTCGGGGAGGGATCACTGAAGCTTTCTTT.

The CDR3 coding sequence is TGCGCCAGCAGCTTGGGGCTGAGGTTGAACACCGGGGAGCTGTTTTTT. It is translated as CASSLGLRLNTGELFF. The chain employs TRBV5-1 and TRBJ2-2; D gene unclear. CDR1 is SGHRS, CDR2 YFSETQ, per germline. This CDR3 region has 16 residues. Trimming removed 0 bases at V and 1 base at J, with 10 bases between.